This T cell receptor beta chain was retrieved from a study of blood T cell repertoires in COVID-19. Study details: T cells, B-cell-depleted T cells, or PBMCs provided the cDNA or gDNA that served as material.

This CDR3 has 12 residues. The V gene lost 2 bases and the J gene lost 4 bases, with 6 bases spanning the gap. In germline, CDR1 is MDHEN, CDR2 SYDVKM. In the study's own analysis: Reference gene primer amplification yielded estimated nucleated cell counts. TCRdb's copy holds only in-frame clones and misses some; the assay was immunoSEQ multiplex PCR. V and J calls and clone size are those listed in that table; D and trimming were worked out from the DNA. The sample yields approximately 230,000 clones, nearly 90% seen once. This chain links TRBV28 with TRBJ2-7; D uncertain. The TCR sequence derives from a woman between 40 and 55 years old who had recovered from COVID-19. The specimen sequenced was peripheral blood. The CDR3 region has the DNA TGTGCCAGCAGTTTAATGTCGTACGAGCAGTACTTC. Encoded protein: CASSLMSYEQYF. The full variable domain, completed using reference TRBV28 and TRBJ2-7, is DVKVTQSSRYLVKRTGEKVFLECVQDMDHENMFWYRQDPGLGLRLIYFSYDVKMKEKGDIPEGYSVSREKKERFSLILESASTNQTSMYLCASSLMSYEQYFGPGTRLTVT.